Detailed here is one TCR beta chain. What it recognizes is unknown. These data are taken from a study of radiotherapy plus CTLA-4 blockade in lung cancer. Generated by immunoSEQ multiplex PCR, the TCRdb table keeps only in-frame clones and is missing some. The table lists 85,000 to 130,000 clones, over 65% of them singletons. V was clipped by 3 bases and J by 4 bases, with 11 bases between them. The CDR3 totals 13 residues. The germline CDR1 and CDR2 sequences are SGHDT and YYEEEE. Findings and limits, study-wide: In blood, tumor-derived TCR clones expanded after radiotherapy plus ipilimumab.

The sequence derives from a human donor with non-small cell lung cancer that progressed on radiotherapy plus ipilimumab. Some clones in this sample may be carry-over from other donors' samples. The chain recombines TRBV5-6 with TRBJ2-7, with a weak D call TRBD1 (6 bases). Sequences were derived from peripheral blood, sampled from a patient treated with radiotherapy plus ipilimumab. The CDR3 region is CASSSPDRYEQYF. The CDR3, as DNA: TGTGCCAGCAGCTCTCCTGACAGGTACGAGCAGTACTTC.